Included here is one T cell receptor beta chain sequence, with context. What this receptor recognizes is not known. No base quality information exists; no much larger clone differs at one position. The CDR3 regions of human TCRbeta chains were analyzed by immunosequencing. The paper's data handling went like this. Repertoire TCRs were checked for matches against a reference library of SARS-CoV-2-specific TCRs that had been generated using the MIRA antigen-specificity platform. Breadth was defined as the fraction of unique TCRs that were SARS-CoV-2-associated. Depth was defined as the fraction of total T cells that were SARS-CoV-2-associated. Using the MIRA data, each spike-specific TCR was assigned both to the spike region to which the TCR was reactive and to a CD4 or CD8 class. Log10-transformed breadth and depth values were compared by one-way ANOVA with Sidak's multiple comparisons tests. Imported from immuneACCESS, the table was reduced by TCRdb to in-frame sequences with V and J called. These copies leave out some clones; in studies compared against another copy, an unresolved V gene accounts for under half, and the cause of the remainder is not known. Clone size and V and J calls were adopted from that table, with D and trimming inferred from the DNA. The sample has about 100,000 clones on record, about nine tenths of them singletons. The ten largest clones represent 1.5% to 2% of the sample.

CDR1 and CDR2 were assigned from the germline V gene as MDHEN and SYDVKM. V is pared back by 7 bases and J by 2 bases, with 23 bases lying between the germline termini. The CDR3, cysteine through phenylalanine, is 18 amino acids long. Of all the DNA, just the CDR3 is kept, 54 bases in frame from base 1. The sample originates from a study of T cell responses to AZD1222 COVID-19 vaccine (dated by TCRdb to about 2021). A note on the overall study: AZD1222 recipients whose second dose came at about 4 weeks and those whose second dose came at about 12 weeks were combined into one group, since spike-specific TCR depth and breadth did not differ between the two schedules. Trial participants were enrolled by age into 18-55, 56-69 and 70-plus year subgroups, with 148, 28 and 57 TCR-sequenced participants respectively. TCR sequencing covered roughly 230 trial participants: 200 to 220 given two doses of AZD1222 and 26 given two doses of MenACWY control vaccine. Results the study describes overall, beyond this receptor: In the small 56-69-year group, the increase in depth fell short of significance, most likely because of low power. Participants were mostly white British and included more females than males, and it was suggested by the authors that clonal diversity may have been underestimated. Reportedly, close to half of the unique spike-specific TCRs recognized epitopes lying outside the regions that are mutated in the B.1.351 and B.1.1.7 variants. Only six AZD1222 recipients were SARS-CoV-2 seropositive at baseline, limiting conclusions about previously exposed vaccinees. A significant rise in spike-specific TCR breadth and depth was observed after two AZD1222 doses relative to day 0 and relative to MenACWY recipients. CD4 TCRs associated with the vaccine covered the entire spike protein, and the dominant responses were in regions 160-218 and 743-854. Because no day 14 peak-response samples were available, the repertoires could be characterized only after the peak T cell response.

The time point label, as the study defines it: baseline before first vaccination. Vaccinee samples came from UK trials COV001 and COV002, including a single-blind randomized controlled phase 2/3 trial of AZD1222 (ChAdOx1 nCoV-19) in healthy adults. For TCRbeta chain sequencing, PBMC samples were collected from trial participants at day 0 and at day 28 after the second dose. The sequence was obtained from an adult in good health. The rearranged segments are TRBV28 and TRBJ1-4, and the D gene may be TRBD1, 5 bases matching. Here the sequenced sample was peripheral blood, taken on day 0 of AZD1222 vaccination. The DNA sequence is TGTGCCAGCACCCGGTATTGGGGGGACGGTAGGACTAATGAAAAACTGTTTTTT. Its amino acids are CASTRYWGDGRTNEKLFF.